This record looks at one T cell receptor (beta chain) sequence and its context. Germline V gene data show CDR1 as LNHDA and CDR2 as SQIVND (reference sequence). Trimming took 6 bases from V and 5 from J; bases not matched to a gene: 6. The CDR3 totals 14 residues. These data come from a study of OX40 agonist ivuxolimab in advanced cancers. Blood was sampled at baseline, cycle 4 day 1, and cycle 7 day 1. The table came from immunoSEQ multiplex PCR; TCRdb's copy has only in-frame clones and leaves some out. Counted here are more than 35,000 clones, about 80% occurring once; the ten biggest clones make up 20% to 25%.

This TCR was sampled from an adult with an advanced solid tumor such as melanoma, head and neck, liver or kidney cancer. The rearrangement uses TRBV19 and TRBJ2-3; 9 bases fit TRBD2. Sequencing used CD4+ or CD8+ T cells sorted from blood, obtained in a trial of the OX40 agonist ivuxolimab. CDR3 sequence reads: CASRTSGSEDTQYF. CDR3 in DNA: TGTGCCAGTAGAACTAGCGGGTCGGAAGATACGCAGTATTTT.